The entry that follows covers one TCR beta chain sequence. Its specificity is unknown. The data belong to a study of T cell repertoires in cytomegalovirus infection. Study in general: Matching HLA type and CMV infection were both indicated by public TCR beta signatures.

Using its own MiXCR run on the reads, TCRdb lists one record per CDR3 protein. Of fewer than 850,000 distinct CDR3 sequences in the sample, 25% to 30% are singletons; the top ten hold roughly 13%. V was clipped by 3 bases and J by 1 base, with 6 bases between them. This CDR3 contains 13 residues. The material sequenced was cultured CD8+ T cells from PBMCs, taken from culture after CMV antigen stimulation. The sequence was collected from a human donor in good health (CMV status not recorded). Some clones in this sample may be carry-over from other donors' samples. The rearrangement uses TRBV23-1 and TRBJ1-1; the D is unclear. TRBV23-1 qualifies as an ORF whose function is uncertain. CDR3 residues: CASSHQENTEAFF. CDR3 in DNA: TGCGCCAGCAGTCATCAGGAGAACACTGAAGCTTTCTTT.